This paragraph covers one T cell receptor beta chain sequence. Its antigen is currently unknown. Produced via immunoSEQ multiplex PCR; TCRdb's table is partial and in-frame only. In the table there are fewer than 350,000 clones, around 87% of which are singletons. These data belong to a study of cytomegalovirus exposure and HLA in healthy donors. Germline-derived CDR1 and CDR2 are SGHAT and FQNNGV. Trimming took 5 bases from V and 4 from J; bases not matched to a gene: 14. The CDR3 loop spans 16 amino acids. Study-wide results and caveats: Among TCR beta chains, those listed as cytomegalovirus-associated numbered more than 150.

The clonotype originates from a woman aged 18-35 years in good health and CMV-seronegative. Sequenced input: PBMCs. The chain uses TRBV11-2 and TRBJ2-7; 7 nucleotides align to TRBD1. The CDR3 spells CASSKIQGPRTYEQYF. The CDR3 bases are TGTGCCAGCAGCAAAATACAGGGGCCGCGCACGTACGAGCAGTACTTC.